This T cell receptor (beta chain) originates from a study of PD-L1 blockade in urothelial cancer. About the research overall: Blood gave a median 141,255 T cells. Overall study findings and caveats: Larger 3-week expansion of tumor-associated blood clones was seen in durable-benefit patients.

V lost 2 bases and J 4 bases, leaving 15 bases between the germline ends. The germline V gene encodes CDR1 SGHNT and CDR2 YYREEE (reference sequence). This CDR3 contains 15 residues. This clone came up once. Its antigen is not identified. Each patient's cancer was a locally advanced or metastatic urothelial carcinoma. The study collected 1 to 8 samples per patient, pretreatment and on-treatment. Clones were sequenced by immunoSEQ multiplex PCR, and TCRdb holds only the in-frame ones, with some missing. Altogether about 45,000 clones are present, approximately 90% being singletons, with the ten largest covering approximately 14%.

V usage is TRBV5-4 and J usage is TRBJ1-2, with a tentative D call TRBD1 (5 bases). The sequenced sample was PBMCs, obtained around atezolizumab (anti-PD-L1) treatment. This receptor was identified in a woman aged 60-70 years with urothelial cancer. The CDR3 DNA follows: TGTGCCAGCAGCTTTTTTTTCAGGGATGGCTATGGCTACACCTTC. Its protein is CASSFFFRDGYGYTF. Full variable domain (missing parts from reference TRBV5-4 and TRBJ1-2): ETGVTQSPTHLIKTRGQQVTLRCSSQSGHNTVSWYQQALGQGPQFIFQYYREEENGRGNFPPRFSGLQFPNYSSELNVNALELDDSALYLCASSFFFRDGYGYTFGSGTRLTVV.